The present entry profiles one T cell receptor (beta chain) with its context. It has no known antigen specificity. Base qualities are not provided; no much larger clone lies one nucleotide away. The entry originates in a study of blood T cell repertoires in COVID-19 (TCRdb year 2020). The study in broad terms: Samples from collaborators originated in the United States, Italy and Spain and spanned both the acute and convalescent phases of COVID-19. Where available, HLA class I and class II types were obtained from metadata supplied by the sample provider rather than from assay-based typing. Nearly every sample came with metadata listing a de-identified subject ID, COVID-19 status, age in years and sex. Subjects who had been exposed to COVID-19, were actively infected with it, or had recovered from it provided the deeply sampled blood TCRbeta repertoires that made up the dataset. The samples were drawn from two sources: the first 160 participants of the ongoing ImmuneRACE study, and 1,000 to 1,500 subjects contributed by 6 global collaborators. The material from the prospective study consisted of cDNA or gDNA derived from T cells, B-cell-depleted T cells, or PBMCs. The repertoires were released in a freely available public database meant as a resource for research on the immune response to SARS-CoV-2. Broader findings and caveats from the paper: Clinical and demographic metadata were provided uncurated, with the amount varying by source and participant.

The immunoSEQ Assay, a bias-controlled multiplex PCR, was used to amplify TCRbeta CDR3 regions from genomic DNA. Processing in the source paper ran as follows. Within the assay, amplification of reference gene primers was used to estimate how many nucleated cells each sample contained. Sequence reads were collapsed and filtered to measure the absolute abundance of every unique TCRbeta CDR3 rearrangement. Productive Simpson clonality was computed per sample as the square root of Simpson's diversity index over productive rearrangements. TCRdb provides this immuneACCESS table in a form limited to in-frame rearrangements. Some clones are lacking; in checked studies, under half of them reflect an unresolved V gene, and why the rest are absent is not known. V, J and clone size were drawn from that table, and D and trimming were deduced from the DNA. The sample table holds tens of thousands of clones, of which around nine tenths were seen once. The ten most abundant clones make up 3.5% of the sample.

From the germline V gene, CDR1 is MNHNS and CDR2 is SASEGT. The germline ends are 8 bases apart after V is trimmed by 3 bases and J by 5 bases. Counted from cysteine to phenylalanine, this CDR3 has 13 amino acids. CDR3 DNA is the only sequence kept; it has 39 bases, read in frame from the first base. Whole blood was collected in K2EDTA tubes by collaborating institutions according to the institutions' own protocols. For TCRbeta analysis, collaborators shipped samples in one of three forms: frozen whole blood, isolated PBMCs, or DNA extracted from either of those sample types. The sample comprised peripheral blood. This TCR was sampled from a human donor in a cohort sampled during active COVID-19. The V gene is TRBV6-1 and the J gene is TRBJ1-5, with the D segment identity uncertain. At the DNA level, the sequence is TGTGCCAGCAGTGAGGCCCTCCATCAGCCCCAGCATTTT. Translated, it gives CASSEALHQPQHF.